The TCR beta chain described here comes from a study of T-cell memory formation after mild COVID-19. This CDR3 contains 13 residues. Trimming stripped 3 bases from V and 2 bases from J, with 7 bases between. TCRdb independently ran MiXCR on the 5' RACE reads; one entry per CDR3 protein. The data hold about 430,000 distinct CDR3 sequences, with roughly 18% observed a single time. A note on this clonotype: Its target is not known.

General study points: CD4/CD8 balance held among clones contracting day 15 to 85, and later expanders leaned CD4+.

This sequence was found in a man younger than 30 who had mild COVID-19 (a few samples of this study predate the infection). Cell type and time point are not known. This sequence joins TRBV12-3 or TRBV12-4 and TRBJ1-1; D not certain. Sequencing was carried out using PBMCs or a T cell subset sorted from them (not recorded which). CDR3 DNA: TGTGCCAGCAGTTTGCAGATTAACACTGAAGCTTTCTTT. Translated: CASSLQINTEAFF.